These 30 T cell receptor beta chains came from one sample sequenced in a study of blood T cell repertoires in COVID-19. Measured with immunoSEQ multiplex PCR; TCRdb has only the in-frame clones, and not every one. The sample holds fewer than 350,000 clones, 75% to 95% seen once. The sample consisted of PBMCs or T cells enriched from blood (not recorded which). The receptors come from a man aged 40-49 years who had been exposed to COVID-19.

This clone was recorded only once. The chain carries TRBV12-5 and TRBJ2-7; 9 positions agree with TRBD1. After removal of 4 bases from V and 0 bases from J, the junction contained 7 bases not matched to a gene. Looked up from germline, CDR1 is LGHNT and CDR2 is FRNRAP. The CDR3 covers 16 residues. This CDR3 is CASGSSTGGSSYEQYF. CDR3 sequence (DNA): TGTGCTAGTGGTTCCTCGACAGGGGGGAGCTCCTACGAGCAGTACTTC.

The CDR3 DNA reads TGTGCCATCAGTGAGAAGGTTGAGGAGAGAAGTCGCTACGAGCAGTACTTC. As protein: CAISEKVEERSRYEQYF. The rearrangement links TRBV10-3 to TRBJ2-7, with no clear D. CDR3 length: 17 amino acids. In germline, CDR1 is ENHRY, CDR2 SYGVKD. V was shortened by 2 bases and J by 3 bases, with 20 bases between the two germline ends.

The gene calls are TRBV5-1 and TRBJ2-7; 8 bases match TRBD1. Germline loops: CDR1 SGHRS, CDR2 YFSETQ. The J segment lost 2 bases and the V segment lost 3 bases, leaving 7 bases of the junction unmatched. This CDR3 contains 15 residues. DNA for the CDR3: TGCGCCAGCAGCTCCGGACAGGGTGCAACCTACGAGCAGTACTTC. Protein sequence: CASSSGQGATYEQYF.

The chain has TRBV27 and TRBJ2-3, with D possibly matching TRBD1 (6 bases). The V and J ends lost 7 bases and 1 base respectively, with 12 bases between them. The CDR3 is 14 residues long. From germline, CDR1 is MNHEY and CDR2 SMNVEV (reference sequence). CDR3 amino acids: CASNSDSRTDTQYF. The CDR3, as DNA: TGTGCCAGCAACTCGGACAGCCGCACAGATACGCAGTATTTT.

V and J are TRBV30 and TRBJ2-5, with D unclear. Trimming pared 3 bases from V and 6 bases from J, leaving 26 bases between. Per the germline V gene, CDR1 is GTSNPN and CDR2 is SVGIG (reference sequence). This CDR3 has 17 amino acids. The CDR3 protein is CAWSDKPKLTSPQTQYF. The CDR3, as DNA: TGTGCCTGGAGCGACAAACCTAAACTTACAAGTCCACAGACCCAGTACTTC.

About this clone: Within the sample, other DNA sequences also encode this same CDR3. The rearrangement links TRBV5-4 to TRBJ2-1, with 8 bases that match TRBD2. CDR3 length equals 15 residues. Trimming at V came to 4 bases and at J to 4 bases, leaving 7 bases not matched to a gene. Germline values: CDR1 SGHNT, CDR2 YYREEE (reference sequence). In DNA, the CDR3 is TGTGCCAGCAGCCGAAGCGGGAGTTCGTACAATGAGCAGTTCTTC. The encoded protein is CASSRSGSSYNEQFF.

The CDR3 is CASSLGQTYGYTF. As DNA, the CDR3 is TGTGCCAGCAGCCTCGGACAAACCTATGGCTACACCTTC. The chain links TRBV5-6 to TRBJ1-2; perhaps TRBD1 as D (5 bases). The CDR3 runs to 13 residues. Trimming removed 4 bases from V and 4 bases from J, with 11 bases in between. Germline V lookup: CDR1 SGHDT, CDR2 YYEEEE.

This rearrangement joins TRBV5-5 to TRBJ2-2; TRBD2 matches at 8 bases. CDR1 SGHKS and CDR2 YYEKEE come from the germline V gene (reference sequence). The CDR3 is 16 residues long. V was pared by 6 bases and J by 4 bases, with 11 bases of the junction left unmatched. This CDR3 is CASTEEIAGPTGELFF. In nucleotides, the CDR3 is TGTGCCAGCACCGAGGAGATAGCGGGACCCACCGGGGAGCTGTTTTTT.

The V gene is TRBV19, the J gene TRBJ2-2; 7 bases align to TRBD1. The CDR3 contains 13 residues. From germline, CDR1 is LNHDA and CDR2 SQIVND (reference sequence). Trimming took 6 bases from V and 5 from J; bases not matched to a gene: 3. The DNA for the CDR3 is TGTGCCAGTAGCCTCAGGGGGACCGGGGAGCTGTTTTTT. This codes for CASSLRGTGELFF.

This clone was observed a single time. This chain connects TRBV28 to TRBJ1-2; D is undetermined. V was cut by 6 bases and J by 8 bases, with 13 bases left in between. The germline gives CDR1 MDHEN, CDR2 SYDVKM. The CDR3 runs 12 residues. CDR3 coding DNA: TGTGCCAGCAGCCCCTCCCCGGAGGGCTACACCTTC. This sequence encodes CASSPSPEGYTF.

The CDR3 region has the DNA TGTGCCAGCAGCTTGGGGGACCGAGCGGGAGGGGGCAATGAGCAGTTCTTC. This codes for CASSLGDRAGGGNEQFF. The chain carries TRBV7-9 and TRBJ2-1; 10 bases map to TRBD2. Germline values: CDR1 SEHNR, CDR2 FQNEAQ (reference sequence). The CDR3 length is 17 residues. The junction had 11 bases not matched to a gene; V was cut back by 3 bases and J by 6 bases. The full variable domain, with the rest looked up from reference TRBV7-9 and TRBJ2-1, is DTGVSQNPRHKITKRGQNVTFRCDPISEHNRLYWYRQTLGQGPEFLTYFQNEAQLEKSRLLSDRFSAERPKGSFSTLEIQRTEQGDSAMYLCASSLGDRAGGGNEQFFGPGTRLTVL.

This clone showed up just once. The V and J genes are TRBV28 and TRBJ2-7, with 7 positions matching TRBD1. This CDR3 contains 13 residues. Germline assignment: CDR1 MDHEN and CDR2 SYDVKM. With V trimmed by 6 bases and J by 10 bases, 12 bases remained unmatched. CDR3 in amino acids: CASSQQGPYGQYF. The CDR3 DNA follows: TGTGCCAGCAGCCAACAGGGGCCCTACGGTCAGTACTTC.

This sequence joins TRBV12-3 or TRBV12-4 and TRBJ1-5; D uncertain. The V end was cut by 2 bases, the J end by 5 bases, with 4 bases between. The CDR3 totals 12 residues. CDR3 DNA sequence: TGTGCCAGCAGTTTACAGGATCAGCCCCAGCATTTT. Protein sequence: CASSLQDQPQHF.

The chain combines TRBV24-1 with TRBJ2-7; D is possibly TRBD1 (6 bases). V was pared by 3 bases and J by 3 bases, with 8 bases between. Germline V lookup: CDR1 KGHDR, CDR2 SFDVKD. This CDR3 spans 13 amino acids. CDR3 in amino acids: CATSDTDSYEQYF. CDR3 nucleotide sequence: TGTGCCACCAGTGATACGGACAGCTACGAGCAGTACTTC.

The rearrangement links TRBV13 to TRBJ1-6, with a possible D match to TRBD1 (5 bases). Germline V CDR1 and CDR2: PRHDT, FYEKMQ (reference sequence). This CDR3 spans 18 amino acids. The V end lost 1 base, the J end lost 2 bases, and 15 bases lay between the germline ends. CDR3 in amino acids: CASSLAVQGKTYNSPLHF. CDR3 DNA sequence: TGTGCCAGCAGCTTAGCGGTTCAGGGTAAAACCTATAATTCACCCCTCCACTTT.

The rearrangement uses TRBV28 and TRBJ1-5, with D unresolved. Germline values: CDR1 MDHEN, CDR2 SYDVKM. CDR3 size: 16 residues. V was trimmed by 3 bases and J by 0 bases, leaving 12 bases between them. The CDR3 protein is CASSLSPGFSNQPQHF. The CDR3 region has the DNA TGTGCCAGCAGTTTGTCTCCTGGCTTTAGCAATCAGCCCCAGCATTTT.

This chain joins TRBV29-1 and TRBJ2-7; tentatively, D is TRBD1 (5 bases). Per the germline V gene, CDR1 is SQVTM and CDR2 is ANQGSEA. CDR3 length equals 11 residues. V lost 3 bases and J lost 11, with 14 bases in between. The CDR3 is CSVDRYDRKYF. CDR3 sequence (DNA): TGCAGCGTTGACAGGTATGACAGAAAGTACTTC.

This chain joins TRBV12-3 or TRBV12-4 and TRBJ1-1; no clear D. The ends were cut back, 6 bases at V and 4 bases at J, with 6 bases in the middle. The CDR3 has 11 residues. The CDR3 DNA is TGTGCCAGCAGCCGAGGCACTGAAGCTTTCTTT. As protein: CASSRGTEAFF.

The CDR3, as DNA: TGTGCCAGCAGCCGAGACCCCGCAGGGGTCATGAGCTCCTACGAGCAGTACTTC. This encodes CASSRDPAGVMSSYEQYF. This chain uses TRBV7-6 with TRBJ2-7, with D perhaps matching TRBD1 (6 bases). V lost 5 bases to trimming and J lost 0 bases, with 23 bases between them. In germline, CDR1 is SGHVS, CDR2 FNYEAQ. The CDR3 sequence is 18 residues long. Looking up the rest from reference TRBV7-6 and TRBJ2-7 gives the full variable domain: GAGVSQSPRYKVTKRGQDVALRCDPISGHVSLYWYRQALGQGPEFLTYFNYEAQQDKSGLPNDRFSAERPEGSISTLTIQRTEQRDSAMYRCASSRDPAGVMSSYEQYFGPGTRLTVT.

CDR3 coding DNA: TGTGCCAGCAGCCCACGACAGGGGCCGGATTCACCCCTCCACTTT. It yields the protein CASSPRQGPDSPLHF. The chain employs TRBV14 and TRBJ1-6; TRBD1 matches at 8 bases. After removal of 4 bases from V and 8 bases from J, the junction contained 7 bases not matched to a gene. The CDR3 has 15 residues. CDR1 and CDR2 (germline): SGHDN, FVKESK.

This chain connects TRBV7-3 to TRBJ1-5; TRBD1 matches at 7 bases. This CDR3 has 18 residues. From germline, CDR1 is SGHTA and CDR2 FQGTGA. Trimming at V came to 1 base and at J to 6 bases, leaving 15 bases not matched to a gene. The CDR3 DNA is TGTGCCAGCAGCTTAAGGTCAGGGGGAGGTTTGGGTAGTCAGCCCCAGCATTTT. It encodes CASSLRSGGGLGSQPQHF.

The V call is TRBV28, the J call TRBJ1-2; D might be TRBD1 (6 bases). The length of the CDR3 is 13 residues. Germline V gene sequence: CDR1 MDHEN, CDR2 SYDVKM. With 4 bases removed from V and 7 bases from J, the gap between germline ends came to 13 bases. CDR3 nucleotide sequence: TGTGCCAGCAGTTCCCAGGGGCTTCGTGGCTACACCTTC. Amino acids: CASSSQGLRGYTF.

The chain carries TRBV9 and TRBJ2-7; TRBD2 matches at 13 bases. The CDR3 has 16 residues. The V segment lost 3 bases and the J segment 0 bases; nucleotides outside the gene matches: 3. Germline assignment: CDR1 SGDLS and CDR2 YYNGEE. This chain's CDR3 is CASSAGTSGISYEQYF. DNA for the CDR3: TGTGCCAGCAGCGCTGGGACTAGCGGGATCTCCTACGAGCAGTACTTC.

CDR3 in amino acids: CASDRGSYNSPLHF. In DNA form, the CDR3 reads TGTGCCAGCGACAGGGGATCCTATAATTCACCCCTCCACTTT. The chain joins TRBV28 to TRBJ1-6; 8 positions match TRBD1. The V segment lost 8 bases and the J segment 1 base; nucleotides outside the gene matches: 1. This CDR3 region has 14 residues. Germline lookup yields CDR1 MDHEN and CDR2 SYDVKM.

The rearrangement uses TRBV5-4 and TRBJ2-5; D perhaps matches TRBD1 (5 bases). The CDR3 covers 14 residues. Germline loops: CDR1 SGHNT, CDR2 YYREEE (reference sequence). V was cut by 4 bases and J by 1 base, with 11 bases left in between. Written as DNA, the CDR3 is TGTGCCAGCAGCGTGCAGGGTGGCCAAGAGACCCAGTACTTC. Translation gives CASSVQGGQETQYF.

The rearrangement uses TRBV29-1 and TRBJ2-2; D not certain. CDR1 and CDR2 from the germline V gene are SQVTM and ANQGSEA. With 7 bases removed from V and 1 base from J, the gap between germline ends came to 4 bases. This CDR3 comprises 11 residues. CDR3 in amino acids: CSARNTGELFF. DNA of the CDR3: TGCAGCGCTAGGAACACCGGGGAGCTGTTTTTT.

The genes are TRBV5-1 and TRBJ2-3; D might be TRBD2 (6 bases). The V gene's germline CDR1 is SGHRS and CDR2 YFSETQ. The V end was cut by 3 bases, the J end by 2 bases, with 7 bases between. The CDR3 extends over 13 amino acids. The CDR3 spells CASSSDYTDTQYF. In nucleotides, the CDR3 is TGCGCCAGCAGCTCGGACTACACAGATACGCAGTATTTT.

This chain's CDR3 is CASSWGTSGIYEQYF. The CDR3 DNA sequence: TGTGCCAGCAGCTGGGGGACTAGCGGGATTTACGAGCAGTACTTC. The chain couples TRBV5-6 to TRBJ2-7, with 13 bases identical to TRBD2. Per the germline V gene, CDR1 is SGHDT and CDR2 is YYEEEE. CDR3 length equals 15 residues. V lost 3 bases and J lost 4; bases outside the gene matches: 4. Filled out from reference TRBV5-6 and TRBJ2-7, the complete variable domain reads DAGVTQSPTHLIKTRGQQVTLRCSPKSGHDTVSWYQQALGQGPQFIFQYYEEEERQRGNFPDRFSGHQFPNYSSELNVNALLLGDSALYLCASSWGTSGIYEQYFGPGTRLTVT.

This clone was seen a few times. The chain is built from TRBV5-4 and TRBJ2-1, with TRBD2 matching 11 bases. The CDR3 is made up of 15 amino acids. V shed 2 bases and J 10 bases; nucleotides not matched to a gene: 8. Germline V lookup: CDR1 SGHNT, CDR2 YYREEE (reference sequence). CDR3 residues: CASSLGFLAGGEQFF. The CDR3 bases are TGTGCCAGCAGCTTAGGGTTCCTAGCGGGAGGCGAGCAGTTCTTC.

The chain recombines TRBV27 with TRBJ2-1; TRBD2 matches at 7 bases. The CDR3 contains 16 residues. V lost 1 base, J lost 3 bases, and 6 bases stayed unmatched. CDR1 is MNHEY and CDR2 is SMNVEV in the germline V gene (reference sequence). CDR3 in amino acids: CASSLWTGGIYNEQFF. CDR3 nucleotide sequence: TGTGCCAGCAGTTTATGGACGGGAGGAATCTACAATGAGCAGTTCTTC.